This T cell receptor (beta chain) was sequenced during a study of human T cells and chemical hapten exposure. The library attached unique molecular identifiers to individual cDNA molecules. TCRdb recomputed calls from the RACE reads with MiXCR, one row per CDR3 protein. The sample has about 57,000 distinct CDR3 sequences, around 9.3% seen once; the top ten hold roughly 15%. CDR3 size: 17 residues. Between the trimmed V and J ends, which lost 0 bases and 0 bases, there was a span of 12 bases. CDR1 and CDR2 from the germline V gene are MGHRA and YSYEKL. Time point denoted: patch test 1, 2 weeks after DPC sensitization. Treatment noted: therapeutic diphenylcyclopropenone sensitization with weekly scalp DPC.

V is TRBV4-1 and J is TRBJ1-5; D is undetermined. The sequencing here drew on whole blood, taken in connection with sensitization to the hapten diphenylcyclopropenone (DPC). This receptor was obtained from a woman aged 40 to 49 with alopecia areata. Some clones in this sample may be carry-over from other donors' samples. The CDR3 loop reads CASSQDRRAYSNQPQHF. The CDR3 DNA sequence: TGCGCCAGCAGCCAAGATAGGAGGGCCTATAGCAATCAGCCCCAGCATTTT.